This TCR beta chain was sequenced during a study of cytomegalovirus exposure and HLA in healthy donors. General study findings and limits: Sequencing depth roughly uniform across donors was assumed in presence/absence analyses.

13 Jbeta primers and 60 Vbeta primers were used for the PCR. TCRdb's table, derived via immunoSEQ multiplex PCR, lists solely in-frame clones and lacks some. The sample holds some 160,000 clones, 60% to 80% seen once. Trimming took off 5 bases at V and 2 bases at J, with 22 bases between the two ends. Per germline, CDR1 MNHEY and CDR2 SMNVEV (reference sequence). This CDR3 has 17 residues. With respect to this clone: The antigen is not known.

Material: PBMCs. J is TRBJ2-7 and V is TRBV27, with D perhaps matching TRBD2 (7 bases). This sequence originates from a woman aged 30 to 39 in good health and CMV-seronegative. DNA of the CDR3: TGTGCCAGCAGTCCCGGGACTACAAAGGGACATACCTACGAGCAGTACTTC. Protein product: CASSPGTTKGHTYEQYF.